The 18 T cell receptor beta chains listed next were all sequenced from one sample in a study of blood T cell repertoires in COVID-19. Assay: immunoSEQ multiplex PCR; the TCRdb copy retains only in-frame clones and omits some. This sample has 200,000 to 250,000 clones; approximately 82% occur once, and the top ten carry 3.6%. Input material: peripheral blood. The receptors derive from an elderly woman with acute or convalescent COVID-19.

This clone was found a few times. This rearrangement joins TRBV7-9 to TRBJ1-4, with a weak D call TRBD1 (6 bases). CDR1 and CDR2 (germline): SEHNR, FQNEAQ (reference sequence). Trimming stripped 8 bases from V and 8 bases from J, with 18 bases between. This CDR3 comprises 14 residues. The CDR3 DNA sequence: TGTGCCAGCGGAGTGGGGACAATAAACGAAAAACTGTTTTTT. It specifies CASGVGTINEKLFF. The full variable domain, in which reference TRBV7-9 and TRBJ1-4 provide the parts outside the CDR3, is DTGVSQNPRHKITKRGQNVTFRCDPISEHNRLYWYRQTLGQGPEFLTYFQNEAQLEKSRLLSDRFSAERPKGSFSTLEIQRTEQGDSAMYLCASGVGTINEKLFFGSGTQLSVL.

The chain recombines TRBV3-1 (or the pseudogene TRBV3-2) with TRBJ1-2; unclear D gene. The CDR3 covers 13 residues. V gave up 2 bases and J gave up 4 bases, with 8 bases separating them. The germline V gene has CDR1 LGHDT and CDR2 YNNKEL (reference sequence). The CDR3 here is CASSQPPRYGYTF. CDR3 sequence (DNA): TGTGCCAGCAGCCAACCCCCCCGCTATGGCTACACCTTC.

V usage is TRBV28 and J usage is TRBJ2-5; the match to TRBD1 covers 12 bases. V gave up 7 bases and J gave up 5 bases; unmatched junction bases: 8. CDR1 and CDR2 from the germline V gene are MDHEN and SYDVKM. This CDR3 region has 15 residues. The chain's CDR3 is CASTAGTGGRETQYF. The DNA of the CDR3 is TGTGCCAGCACCGCCGGGACAGGGGGCAGGGAGACCCAGTACTTC.

V is TRBV9 and J is TRBJ2-1; TRBD2 agrees at 11 bases. The CDR3 loop spans 15 amino acids. Germline V CDR1 and CDR2: SGDLS, YYNGEE. V was pared by 4 bases and J by 4 bases, with 4 bases of the junction left unmatched. The CDR3 DNA reads TGTGCCAGCAGCTTCACTAGCGGGGGATACAATGAGCAGTTCTTC. Its protein product is CASSFTSGGYNEQFF.

The rearrangement joins TRBV24-1 to TRBJ2-5; TRBD1 agrees at 7 bases. V shed 4 bases, J shed 1 base, and the junction held 5 bases outside the gene matches. Germline values: CDR1 KGHDR, CDR2 SFDVKD. The CDR3 consists of 15 residues. The CDR3 sequence: CATSETGNLQETQYF. For the CDR3, the DNA is TGTGCCACCAGTGAGACAGGGAACCTCCAAGAGACCCAGTACTTC.

This sequence joins TRBV7-9 and TRBJ1-6; D is undetermined. The germline V gene encodes CDR1 SEHNR and CDR2 FQNEAQ (reference sequence). The CDR3 sequence is 14 residues long. The V gene lost 5 bases and the J gene lost 9 bases, with 14 bases spanning the gap. CDR3: CASSPEVAVSPLHF. In DNA, the CDR3 is TGTGCCAGCAGCCCGGAGGTAGCGGTTTCACCCCTCCACTTT.

The V gene is TRBV7-9, the J gene TRBJ2-2, with 8 bases identical to TRBD1. Per germline, CDR1 SEHNR and CDR2 FQNEAQ (reference sequence). This CDR3 has 13 amino acids. The junction had 1 base not matched to a gene; V was cut back by 8 bases and J by 2 bases. The CDR3 bases are TGTGCCAGCGGGACAGGCAACACCGGGGAGCTGTTTTTT. This gives the protein CASGTGNTGELFF.

This clone has just a few counts. The J gene is TRBJ2-3, the V gene TRBV10-3; 7 bases line up with TRBD1. The CDR3 is made up of 16 amino acids. The J segment lost 0 bases and the V segment lost 3 bases, leaving 6 bases of the junction unmatched. Per germline, CDR1 ENHRY and CDR2 SYGVKD. The CDR3, as DNA: TGTGCCATCAGTGATTGGGACAGATCTAGCACAGATACGCAGTATTTT. Translating it yields CAISDWDRSSTDTQYF.

This chain links TRBV5-1 with TRBJ2-7; TRBD2 matches 8 bases. CDR3 length: 15 residues. Germline CDR1 reads SGHRS; CDR2 reads YFSETQ. Trimming removed 4 bases from V and 1 base from J; junction bases left unmatched: 7. CDR3 nucleotide sequence: TGCGCCAGCAGCACGGGACTAGAAGGGTCCTACGAGCAGTACTTC. Residues: CASSTGLEGSYEQYF.

This chain links TRBV7-8 with TRBJ2-5, with 11 bases identical to TRBD1. This CDR3 has 14 amino acids. V shed 5 bases, J shed 4 bases, and the junction held 3 bases outside the gene matches. CDR1 is SGHVS, CDR2 FQNEAQ, per germline. The CDR3 protein is CASSPDRGRETQYF. In DNA form, the CDR3 reads TGTGCCAGCAGCCCGGACAGGGGGCGAGAGACCCAGTACTTC.

The gene calls are TRBV4-1 and TRBJ1-2; 7 bases are a match to TRBD1. The CDR3 covers 15 residues. J was trimmed by 8 bases and V by 4 bases; bases with no gene match: 13. Germline V CDR1 and CDR2: MGHRA, YSYEKL. The DNA of the CDR3 is TGCGCCAGCAGCCCCACCAGCGGACAGGCAACGGGCTACACCTTC. Residues: CASSPTSGQATGYTF.

The table lists this clone with a count of one. This chain joins TRBV28 and TRBJ1-1; 7 bases match TRBD1. Trimming cost V 6 bases and J 3 bases; bases outside gene matches: 4. Germline-derived CDR1 and CDR2 are MDHEN and SYDVKM. This CDR3 comprises 13 residues. CDR3 residues: CASSKGGDTEAFF. CDR3 nucleotides: TGTGCCAGCAGCAAAGGGGGCGACACTGAAGCTTTCTTT.

A word on this clone: This sample also contains other DNA sequences that code for the same CDR3. The genes are TRBV2 and TRBJ1-2; D possibly corresponds to TRBD1 (5 bases). The CDR3 loop spans 13 amino acids. V dropped 3 bases and J dropped 4 bases, with 9 bases sitting between them. Germline V gene sequence: CDR1 SNHLY, CDR2 FYNNEI. Written as DNA, the CDR3 is TGTGCCAGCAGTGAGGGGCAGAGCTATGGCTACACCTTC. Translated, it gives CASSEGQSYGYTF.

V and J are TRBV24-1 and TRBJ2-2, with 9 bases identical to TRBD2. This CDR3 has 16 amino acids. Germline values: CDR1 KGHDR, CDR2 SFDVKD. Trimming took 5 bases from V and 1 from J; bases not matched to a gene: 4. The CDR3 spells CATSVKRGENTGELFF. In nucleotides, the CDR3 is TGTGCCACCAGTGTCAAGCGGGGGGAGAACACCGGGGAGCTGTTTTTT.

This clone has only one observation. The chain uses TRBV2 and TRBJ1-5, with TRBD1 as a possible D gene (5 bases). Trimming took 6 bases from V and 4 from J, leaving 13 bases between them. This CDR3 has 14 amino acids. Germline lookup yields CDR1 SNHLY and CDR2 FYNNEI. Written as DNA, the CDR3 is TGTGCCAGCAGACCCGGGGGTCTTAATCAGCCCCAGCATTTT. Its translation is CASRPGGLNQPQHF.

The chain joins TRBV27 to TRBJ1-5; D may be TRBD1 (6 bases). V gave up 4 bases and J gave up 3 bases, with 13 bases separating them. Germline V gives CDR1 MNHEY, CDR2 SMNVEV (reference sequence). The CDR3 sequence is 15 residues long. This CDR3 reads CASSSGQLNNQPQHF. The CDR3 DNA is TGTGCCAGCAGTTCAGGACAGTTGAACAATCAGCCCCAGCATTTT.

This clone was seen only a few times. The same CDR3 is also encoded by other DNA sequences in this sample. The chain recombines TRBV5-6 with TRBJ1-2; no clear D gene. The CDR3 has 13 amino acids. With 0 bases removed from V and 5 bases from J, the gap between germline ends came to 8 bases. The germline CDR1 and CDR2 sequences are SGHDT and YYEEEE. The CDR3 DNA is TGTGCCAGCAGCTTGGGGCGGCTATATGGCTACACCTTC. Amino acid sequence: CASSLGRLYGYTF.

The rearrangement links TRBV15 to TRBJ1-2, with unresolved D. CDR1 LNHNV and CDR2 YYDKDF come from the germline V gene (reference sequence). Deletions cut 0 bases from V and 8 bases from J, with 16 bases between. The CDR3 totals 15 residues. Written as DNA, the CDR3 is TGTGCCACCAGCAGAGATCTCGGCAGGCTCGTGGGCTACACCTTC. It codes for CATSRDLGRLVGYTF.